In its sample, the clone carrying this TCR beta chain was seen many times. Its cognate antigen is unknown. This sample is part of a study of T cell repertoires in cytomegalovirus infection. Study information: An indication of both CMV infection and matching HLA type came from public TCR beta signatures.

TCRdb called the reads again in MiXCR, with one record for every CDR3 protein. The sample carries about 140,000 distinct CDR3 sequences, about 6.1% recorded once. The CDR3 is 12 residues long. With V trimmed by 4 bases and J by 10 bases, 6 bases remained unmatched. In germline, CDR1 is SGHTA, CDR2 FQGNSA. The study's findings and limits: Cumulative public TCR beta family frequency identified carriers of CMV plus the relevant HLA. In two of eight donors, the top clonotype was HLA-C-restricted CMV-specific.

The J gene is TRBJ1-1, the V gene TRBV7-2; 7 bases match TRBD1. The TCR comes from a human donor in good health (CMV status not recorded). Some clones in this sample may be carry-over from other donors' samples. Sequenced input: PBMCs. For the CDR3, the DNA is TGTGCCAGCAGCTACCTGACAGGGAGAGCTTTCTTT. Its translation: CASSYLTGRAFF.